This T cell receptor (beta chain) emerged from a study of shared T cell receptors in the human thymus. This CDR3 contains 17 residues. The V end was cut by 2 bases, the J end by 3 bases, with 17 bases between. CDR1 and CDR2 (germline): LNHDA, SQIVND (reference sequence). Produced via immunoSEQ multiplex PCR; TCRdb's table is partial and in-frame only. The sample has 630,000 or so clones, approximately 89% seen once; the top ten hold 0.009% to 0.0095%. The data were also submitted as part of a second study, on human thymus T cells. Per that study: Donor material was obtained from healthy Finnish infants undergoing corrective surgery for congenital heart defects. Resections from corrective heart surgery provided thymus tissue. In thymic and blood repertoires alike, V and J usage looked biased. Related studies noted strongly shared thymic repertoires across unrelated people.

The chain employs TRBV19 and TRBJ1-5; weak D call: TRBD1 (5 bases). This clonotype originated in a boy in the first two years of life with a congenital heart defect. Sequenced input: thymocytes. DNA for the CDR3: TGTGCCAGTAGTATAACCCTCATCAGGGAAGACAATCAGCCCCAGCATTTT. This codes for CASSITLIREDNQPQHF.